The following is a TCR beta chain sequence with its context. Here immunoSEQ multiplex PCR was the method, and the copy in TCRdb shows in-frame clones only, minus some. This sample has approximately 17,000 clones; about 73% occur once, and the top ten carry roughly 13%. The record originates from a study of PD-1 and CTLA-4 blockade in melanoma. The sample consisted of CD8+ T cells from peripheral blood, taken from a patient given anti-PD-1 treatment. The receptor comes from a human donor with melanoma.

CDR3 bases: TGTGCCAGCAGTTTTAGACAGGCTGAAGCTTTCTTT. Its translation is CASSFRQAEAFF. This sequence joins TRBV3-1 (or the pseudogene TRBV3-2) and TRBJ1-1; tentatively, D is TRBD1 (6 bases). The germline CDR1 and CDR2 sequences are LGHDT and YNNKEL (reference sequence). With 6 bases removed from V and 6 bases from J, the gap between germline ends came to 11 bases. The CDR3 extends over 12 amino acids.